Listed below are T cell receptor beta chains from one sample, sequenced in a study of immune cell composition in non-small cell lung cancer. TCRdb keeps only in-frame clones here, not all; method: immunoSEQ multiplex PCR. This sample has several thousand clones, with 65% to 80% found just once. Sequenced: lung tumor tissue. The receptors were sampled from a human donor with non-small cell lung cancer. CDR3s include the opening cysteine and the closing phenylalanine or tryptophan. Each record gives: clone size, V gene, D gene, J gene, CDR3 DNA, CDR3 protein. A D gene is named only where the DNA matches it firmly. Clone size is stated in some rows and not others, as once, few, many or a class when expanded.

.	TRBV27	.	TRBJ1-5	TGTGCCAGCAGTTCATTGACAGGAGCTAGCAATCAGCCCCAGCATTTT	CASSSLTGASNQPQHF
few	TRBV5-1	.	TRBJ1-2	TGCGCCAGCAGCTTGGGACAGACCTATGGCTACACCTTC	CASSLGQTYGYTF
.	TRBV28	.	TRBJ1-5	TGTGCCAGCAGTTTACCAGGGGAAAATCAGCCCCAGCATTTT	CASSLPGENQPQHF
few	TRBV6-6	TRBD1	TRBJ2-5	TGTGCCAGCAGTGGAACTAAGGGACAGGGTTTTTCCCAGTACTTC	CASSGTKGQGFSQYF
once	TRBV5-1	TRBD1	TRBJ2-7	TGCGCCAGCAGCTGGGGACAGGGATCCTACGAGCAGTACTTC	CASSWGQGSYEQYF
.	TRBV4-3	TRBD1	TRBJ1-2	TGCGCCAGCAGCCAATTGGGGACAGGGGGCTGGTATGGCTACACCTTC	CASSQLGTGGWYGYTF
.	TRBV6-5	TRBD1	TRBJ2-7	TGTGCCAGCAGTCGGGACAGGTGGGGTTACGAGCAGTACTTC	CASSRDRWGYEQYF
large	TRBV5-8	.	TRBJ2-3	TGTGCCAGCAGTTTAGGAGGGCCCACAGATACGCAGTATTTT	CASSLGGPTDTQYF
.	TRBV9	.	TRBJ2-1	TGTGCCAGCAGCCCCTGGGGTGGGGGGGCCAATGAGCAGTTCTTC	CASSPWGGGANEQFF
once	TRBV7-8	TRBD1	TRBJ2-1	TGTGCCAGCAGTCTGGGACAGGTGGTGAATGAGCAGTTCTTC	CASSLGQVVNEQFF
.	TRBV19	TRBD2	TRBJ2-1	TGTGCCAGTAGTATAGTCGGGACTAGCTATTACAATGAGCAGTTCTTC	CASSIVGTSYYNEQFF
.	TRBV7-9	.	TRBJ2-3	TGTGCCAGCAGCTTGTTTGGGGCCGACACAGATACGCAGTATTTT	CASSLFGADTDTQYF
.	TRBV6-6	.	TRBJ1-4	TGTGCCAGCAGAATACAAGAAAAACTGTTTTTT	CASRIQEKLFF
.	TRBV29-1	.	TRBJ2-2	TGCAGCGGATCCAGGGATACGAACACCGGGGAGCTGTTTTTT	CSGSRDTNTGELFF
large	TRBV15	.	TRBJ2-3	TGTGCCACCAGCAGAGATTGGGGGCGCGGAACAGATACGCAGTATTTT	CATSRDWGRGTDTQYF
.	TRBV11-2	.	TRBJ1-3	TGTGCCAGCAGCCCTAGCGGGAGCTCTGGAAACACCATATATTTT	CASSPSGSSGNTIYF
.	TRBV28	.	TRBJ1-5	TGTGCCAGCAGTCCCCCTCGACACGTTTATAGCAATCAGCCCCAGCATTTT	CASSPPRHVYSNQPQHF
.	TRBV2	TRBD2	TRBJ2-1	TGTGCCAGCAGTGATTTGCGGGGGGATGAGCAGTTCTTC	CASSDLRGDEQFF
.	TRBV18	.	TRBJ2-7	TGTGCCAGCTCACCTGTCCGGGACACCTTGAGAACCTACGAGCAGTACTTC	CASSPVRDTLRTYEQYF
.	TRBV5-5	TRBD2	TRBJ2-7	TGCGCCAGCAGCCAGTGGCGGGGGGCCGCCTACGAGCAGTACTTC	CASSQWRGAAYEQYF
.	TRBV19	TRBD1	TRBJ2-1	TGTGCCAGTAGTAGGGGACAGAGTTACAATGAGCAGTTCTTC	CASSRGQSYNEQFF
.	TRBV28	TRBD1	TRBJ2-1	TGTGCCACCAGACAGGGCACCTACAATGAGCAGTTCTTC	CATRQGTYNEQFF
.	TRBV5-5	TRBD2	TRBJ2-5	TGTGCCAGCAGCTTGTGGGGGGGTCGGCAAGAGACCCAGTACTTC	CASSLWGGRQETQYF